The clone carrying this TCR beta chain was seen only a few times. Additional DNA sequences in this sample encode the identical CDR3. While infection was still active, Seattle patients were enrolled and then followed longitudinally. Trimming took off 0 bases at V and 0 bases at J, with 6 bases between the two ends. The CDR3 runs to 15 residues. The V gene's germline CDR1 is MRHNA and CDR2 SNTAGT. This sample was taken from a study of blood T cell repertoires in COVID-19. Whole-study context: Sites in the United States, Italy and Spain provided acute and convalescent COVID-19 samples. PBMCs, B-cell-depleted T cells, or T cells provided the cDNA or gDNA that made up the material.

As handled by the study authors: Counts of nucleated cells, estimated from reference gene primer amplification, were obtained. Assay: immunoSEQ multiplex PCR; the TCRdb copy retains only in-frame clones and omits some. The DNA gave D and trimming, while V, J and clone size come from that table. The table includes approximately 150,000 clones, about four fifths detected once. This receptor was obtained from a man aged 25 to 45 with COVID-19, enrolled during active disease. Input material: peripheral blood. The genes are TRBV6-4 and TRBJ2-1; maybe TRBD2 (6 bases). The CDR3 region is CASSDSSGSYNEQFF. The CDR3 DNA reads as TGTGCCAGCAGTGACTCTAGCGGCTCCTACAATGAGCAGTTCTTC.